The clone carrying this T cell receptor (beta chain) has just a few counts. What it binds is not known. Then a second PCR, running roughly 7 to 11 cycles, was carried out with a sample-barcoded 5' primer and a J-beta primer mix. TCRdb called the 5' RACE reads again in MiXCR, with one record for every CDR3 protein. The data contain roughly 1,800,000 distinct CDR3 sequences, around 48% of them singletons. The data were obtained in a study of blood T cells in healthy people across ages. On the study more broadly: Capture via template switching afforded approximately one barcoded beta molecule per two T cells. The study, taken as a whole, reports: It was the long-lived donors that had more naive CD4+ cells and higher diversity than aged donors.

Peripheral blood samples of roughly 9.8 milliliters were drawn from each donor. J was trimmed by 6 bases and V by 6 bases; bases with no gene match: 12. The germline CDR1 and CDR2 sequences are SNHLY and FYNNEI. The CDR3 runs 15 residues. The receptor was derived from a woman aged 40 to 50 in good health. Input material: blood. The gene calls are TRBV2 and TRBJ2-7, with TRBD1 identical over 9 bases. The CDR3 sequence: CASRHGYRGLGEQYF. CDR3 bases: TGTGCCAGCAGACACGGGTACAGGGGGCTAGGCGAGCAGTACTTC.